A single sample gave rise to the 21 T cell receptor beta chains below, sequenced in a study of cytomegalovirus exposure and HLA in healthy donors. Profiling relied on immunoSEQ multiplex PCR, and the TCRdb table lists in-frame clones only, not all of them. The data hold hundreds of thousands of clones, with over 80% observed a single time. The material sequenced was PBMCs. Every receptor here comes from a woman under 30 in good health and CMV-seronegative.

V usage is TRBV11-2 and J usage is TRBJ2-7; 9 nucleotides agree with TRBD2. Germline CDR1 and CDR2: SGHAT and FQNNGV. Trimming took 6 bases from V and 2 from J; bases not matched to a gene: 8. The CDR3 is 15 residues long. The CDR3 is CASRALSGGPYEQYF. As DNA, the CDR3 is TGTGCCAGCAGAGCCCTTAGCGGGGGCCCCTACGAGCAGTACTTC.

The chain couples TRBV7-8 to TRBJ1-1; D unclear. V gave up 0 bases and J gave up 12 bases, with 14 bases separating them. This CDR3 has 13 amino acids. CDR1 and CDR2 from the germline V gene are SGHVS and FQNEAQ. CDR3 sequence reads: CASSLAIRRETFF. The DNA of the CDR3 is TGTGCCAGCAGCTTAGCGATTCGACGGGAAACTTTCTTT.

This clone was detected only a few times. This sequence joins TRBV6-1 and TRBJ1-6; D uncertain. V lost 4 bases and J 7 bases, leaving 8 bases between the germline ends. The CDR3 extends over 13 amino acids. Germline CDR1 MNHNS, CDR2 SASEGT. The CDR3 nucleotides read TGTGCCAGCAGTGGTAGAGGGAATTCACCCCTCCACTTT. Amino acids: CASSGRGNSPLHF.

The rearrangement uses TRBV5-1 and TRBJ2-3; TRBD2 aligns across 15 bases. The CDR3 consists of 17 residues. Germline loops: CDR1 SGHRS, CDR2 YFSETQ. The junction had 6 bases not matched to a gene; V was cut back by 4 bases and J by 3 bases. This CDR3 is CASSKGLAGGGTDTQYF. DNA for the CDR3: TGCGCCAGCAGCAAGGGACTAGCGGGAGGTGGGACAGATACGCAGTATTTT.

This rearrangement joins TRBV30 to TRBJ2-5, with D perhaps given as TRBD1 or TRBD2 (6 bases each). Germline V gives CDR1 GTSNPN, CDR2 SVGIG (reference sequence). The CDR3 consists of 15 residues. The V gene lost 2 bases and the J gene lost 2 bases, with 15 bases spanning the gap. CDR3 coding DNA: TGTGCCTGGAGTCCCCGTCTAGGGGGGCAAGAGACCCAGTACTTC. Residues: CAWSPRLGGQETQYF.

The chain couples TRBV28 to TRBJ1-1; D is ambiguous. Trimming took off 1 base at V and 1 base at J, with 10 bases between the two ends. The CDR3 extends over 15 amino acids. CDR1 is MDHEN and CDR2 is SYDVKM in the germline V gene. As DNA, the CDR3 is TGTGCCAGCAGTTTATCGTCGGCGGGGAACACTGAAGCTTTCTTT. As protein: CASSLSSAGNTEAFF.

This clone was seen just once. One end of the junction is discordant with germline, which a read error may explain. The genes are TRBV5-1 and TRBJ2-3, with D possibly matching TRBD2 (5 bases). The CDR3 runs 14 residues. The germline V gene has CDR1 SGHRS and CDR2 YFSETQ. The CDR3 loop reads CASSLDGDTDTQYF. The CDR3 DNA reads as TGCGCCAGCAGTTTGGACGGGGATACAGATACGCAGTATTTT. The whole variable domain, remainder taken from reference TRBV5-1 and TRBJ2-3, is KAGVTQTPRYLIKTRGQQVTLSCSPISGHRSVSWYQQTPGQGLQFLFEYFSETQRNKGNFPGRFSGRQFSNSRSEMNVSTLELGDSALYLCASSLDGDTDTQYFGPGTRLTVL.

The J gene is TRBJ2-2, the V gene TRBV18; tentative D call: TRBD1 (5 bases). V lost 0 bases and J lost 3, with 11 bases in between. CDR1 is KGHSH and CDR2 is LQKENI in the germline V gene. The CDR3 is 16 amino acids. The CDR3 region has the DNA TGTGCCAGCTCACCACCAGGTTTCAGGGACACCGGGGAGCTGTTTTTT. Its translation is CASSPPGFRDTGELFF.

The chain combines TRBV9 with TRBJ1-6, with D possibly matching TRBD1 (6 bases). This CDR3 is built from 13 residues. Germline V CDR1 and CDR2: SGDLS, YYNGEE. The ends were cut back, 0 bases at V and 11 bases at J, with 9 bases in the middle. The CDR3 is CASSVEGGTPLHF. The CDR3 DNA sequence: TGTGCCAGCAGCGTAGAAGGGGGTACACCCCTCCACTTT.

The CDR3 is CASCSQTGVKGYTF. The CDR3 nucleotides are TGTGCCAGCTGCTCTCAGACGGGGGTAAAAGGCTACACCTTC. The J gene is TRBJ1-2, the V gene TRBV6-5; TRBD1 might be the D (5 bases). The CDR3 covers 14 residues. Trimming removed 8 bases from V and 8 bases from J, with 21 bases in between. The V gene's germline CDR1 is MNHEY and CDR2 SVGAGI.

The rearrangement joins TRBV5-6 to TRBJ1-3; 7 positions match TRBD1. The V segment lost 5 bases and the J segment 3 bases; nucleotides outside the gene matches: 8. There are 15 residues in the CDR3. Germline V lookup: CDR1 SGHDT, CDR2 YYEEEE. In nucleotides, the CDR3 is TGTGCCAGCAGACACCGGGACAGCCTTGGAAACACCATATATTTT. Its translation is CASRHRDSLGNTIYF.

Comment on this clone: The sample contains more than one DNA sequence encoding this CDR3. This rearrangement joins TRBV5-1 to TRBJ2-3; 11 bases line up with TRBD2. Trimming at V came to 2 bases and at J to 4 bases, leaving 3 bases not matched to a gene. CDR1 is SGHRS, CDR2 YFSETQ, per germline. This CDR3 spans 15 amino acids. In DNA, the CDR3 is TGCGCCAGCAGCTTAGAACTAGCGGGAGCAGATACGCAGTATTTT. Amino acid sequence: CASSLELAGADTQYF.

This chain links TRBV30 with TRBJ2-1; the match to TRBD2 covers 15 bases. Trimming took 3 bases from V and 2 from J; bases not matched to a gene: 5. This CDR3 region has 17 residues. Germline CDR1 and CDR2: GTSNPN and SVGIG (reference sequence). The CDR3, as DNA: TGTGCCTGGAGAGCTGGACTAGCGGGGGGGCCCTACAATGAGCAGTTCTTC. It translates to CAWRAGLAGGPYNEQFF.

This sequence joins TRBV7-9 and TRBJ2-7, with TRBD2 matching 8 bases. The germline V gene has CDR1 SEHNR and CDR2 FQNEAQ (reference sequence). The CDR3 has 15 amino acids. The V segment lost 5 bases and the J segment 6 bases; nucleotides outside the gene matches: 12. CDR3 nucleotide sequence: TGTGCCAGCAGCCCGCACCCGGGACTAGTATCCGAGCAGTACTTC. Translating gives CASSPHPGLVSEQYF.

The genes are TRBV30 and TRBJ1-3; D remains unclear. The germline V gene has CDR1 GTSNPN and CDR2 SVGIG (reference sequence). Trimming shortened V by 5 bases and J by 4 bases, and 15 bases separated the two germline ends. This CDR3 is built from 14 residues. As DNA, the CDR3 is TGTGCCTGGGACGGACTGTCACTCGGAAACACCATATATTTT. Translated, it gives CAWDGLSLGNTIYF. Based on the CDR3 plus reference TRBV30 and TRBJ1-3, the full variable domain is SQTIHQWPATLVQPVGSPLSLECTVEGTSNPNLYWYRQAAGRGLQLLFYSVGIGQISSEVPQNLSASRPQDRQFILSSKKLLLSDSGFYLCAWDGLSLGNTIYFGEGSWLTVV.

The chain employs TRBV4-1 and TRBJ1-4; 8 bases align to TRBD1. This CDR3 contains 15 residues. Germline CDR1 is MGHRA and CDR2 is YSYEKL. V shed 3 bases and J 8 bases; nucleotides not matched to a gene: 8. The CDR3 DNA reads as TGCGCCAGCAGCCATATGGACAGGGAAGGAGAAAAACTGTTTTTT. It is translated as CASSHMDREGEKLFF.

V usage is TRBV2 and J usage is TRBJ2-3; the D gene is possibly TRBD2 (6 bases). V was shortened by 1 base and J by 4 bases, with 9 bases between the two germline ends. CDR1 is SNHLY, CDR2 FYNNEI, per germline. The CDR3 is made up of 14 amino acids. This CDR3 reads CASSEDGRPDTQYF. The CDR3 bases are TGTGCCAGCAGTGAAGACGGGAGACCAGATACGCAGTATTTT. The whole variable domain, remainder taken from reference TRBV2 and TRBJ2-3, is EPEVTQTPSHQVTQMGQEVILRCVPISNHLYFYWYRQILGQKVEFLVSFYNNEISEKSEIFDDQFSVERPDGSNFTLKIRSTKLEDSAMYFCASSEDGRPDTQYFGPGTRLTVL.

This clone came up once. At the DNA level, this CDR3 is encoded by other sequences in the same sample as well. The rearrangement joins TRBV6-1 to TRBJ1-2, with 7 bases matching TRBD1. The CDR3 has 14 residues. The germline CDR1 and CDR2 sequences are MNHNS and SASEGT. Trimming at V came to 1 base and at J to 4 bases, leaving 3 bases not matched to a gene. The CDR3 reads CASSEEGTVYGYTF. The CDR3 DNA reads TGTGCCAGCAGTGAAGAAGGGACAGTCTATGGCTACACCTTC.

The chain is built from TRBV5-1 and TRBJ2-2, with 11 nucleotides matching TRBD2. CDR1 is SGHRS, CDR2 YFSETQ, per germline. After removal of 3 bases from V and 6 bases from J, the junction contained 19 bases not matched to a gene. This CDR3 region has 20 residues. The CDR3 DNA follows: TGCGCCAGCAGCTCCTACCTACTAGCGGGAGATTCGTCGAAGGCCGGGGAGCTGTTTTTT. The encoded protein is CASSSYLLAGDSSKAGELFF. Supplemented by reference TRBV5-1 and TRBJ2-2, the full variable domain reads KAGVTQTPRYLIKTRGQQVTLSCSPISGHRSVSWYQQTPGQGLQFLFEYFSETQRNKGNFPGRFSGRQFSNSRSEMNVSTLELGDSALYLCASSSYLLAGDSSKAGELFFGEGSRLTVL.

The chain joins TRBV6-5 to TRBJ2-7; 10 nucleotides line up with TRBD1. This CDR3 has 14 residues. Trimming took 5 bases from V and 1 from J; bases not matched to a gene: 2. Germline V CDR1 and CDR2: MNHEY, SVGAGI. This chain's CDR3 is CASSTGQGSYEQYF. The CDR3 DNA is TGTGCCAGCAGTACGGGACAGGGGTCCTACGAGCAGTACTTC.

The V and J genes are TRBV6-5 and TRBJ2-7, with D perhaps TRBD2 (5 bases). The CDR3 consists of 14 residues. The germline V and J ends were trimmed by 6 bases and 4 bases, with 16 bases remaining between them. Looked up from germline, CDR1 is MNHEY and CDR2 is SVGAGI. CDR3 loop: CASSRRGSDYEQYF. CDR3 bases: TGTGCCAGCAGCCGACGCGGGTCCGATTACGAGCAGTACTTC.